Listed here are 13 T cell receptor beta chains from one sample, sequenced in a study of blood T cell repertoires in COVID-19. The data were produced by immunoSEQ multiplex PCR, yet TCRdb's version contains in-frame clones alone and is incomplete. The sample consists of roughly 40,000 clones, around 89% of them appearing once. The specimen sequenced was peripheral blood. These receptors were obtained from a human donor in a cohort sampled during active COVID-19.

V and J are TRBV19 and TRBJ1-1, with TRBD1 matching over 9 bases. V dropped 6 bases and J dropped 7; count of bases not matched to a gene: 9. This CDR3 has 14 amino acids. The germline gives CDR1 LNHDA, CDR2 SQIVND (reference sequence). CDR3 sequence reads: CASRIDRGAFEAFF. The CDR3 DNA is TGTGCCAGTAGGATTGACAGGGGGGCCTTTGAAGCTTTCTTT.

The V and J genes are TRBV29-1 and TRBJ1-1; D not certain. V was cut by 3 bases and J by 1 base, with 6 bases left in between. There are 12 residues in the CDR3. Germline V CDR1 and CDR2: SQVTM, ANQGSEA. CDR3 protein: CSVESRNTEAFF. In nucleotides, the CDR3 is TGCAGCGTTGAGTCTAGGAACACTGAAGCTTTCTTT.

V is TRBV6-4 and J is TRBJ2-7; D is perhaps TRBD1 (6 bases). V was trimmed by 7 bases and J by 3 bases, leaving 22 bases between them. Per germline, CDR1 MRHNA and CDR2 SNTAGT. The CDR3 extends over 16 amino acids. CDR3 residues: CASKNPGHNVGYEQYF. Written as DNA, the CDR3 is TGTGCCAGCAAAAACCCGGGACACAATGTCGGCTACGAGCAGTACTTC.

This clone appeared a few times. This chain connects TRBV3-1 (or the pseudogene TRBV3-2) to TRBJ2-3; TRBD2 is a possible D gene (5 bases). CDR3 length: 12 residues. The germline CDR1 and CDR2 sequences are LGHDT and YNNKEL (reference sequence). With 7 bases removed from V and 6 bases from J, the gap between germline ends came to 11 bases. The CDR3 nucleotides read TGTGCCAGCATTAACCGGAGGGATACGCAGTATTTT. It is translated as CASINRRDTQYF.

The chain joins TRBV6-2 or TRBV6-3 to TRBJ1-5, with D possibly being TRBD1 (6 bases). The CDR3 runs to 14 residues. Deletions cut 2 bases from V and 9 bases from J, with 14 bases between. Germline CDR1 reads MNHEY; CDR2 reads SVGEGT. The DNA for the CDR3 is TGTGCCAGCAGTTACGTGGAGAGGGGGGGGCCCCAGCATTTT. It encodes CASSYVERGGPQHF.

This clone was found once. DNA of the CDR3: TGTGCCAGCAGTTACGGCGGGGGGCGAACTGAAGCTTTCTTT. Encoded protein: CASSYGGGRTEAFF. The chain combines TRBV6-2 or TRBV6-3 with TRBJ1-1; D is perhaps TRBD1 (6 bases). CDR1 and CDR2 from the germline V gene are MNHEY and SVGEGT. Trimming cost V 2 bases and J 5 bases, with 12 bases left between them. This CDR3 comprises 14 residues.

DNA for the CDR3: TGTGCCAGCAGGATACAGGGCGGGGGGTACAATGAGCAGTTCTTC. Amino acid sequence: CASRIQGGGYNEQFF. V gene TRBV27 combines with J gene TRBJ2-1, with 8 bases fitting TRBD2. The CDR3 has 15 amino acids. CDR1 is MNHEY, CDR2 SMNVEV, per germline (reference sequence). The junction had 8 bases not matched to a gene; V was cut back by 6 bases and J by 4 bases.

This rearrangement joins TRBV5-1 to TRBJ2-1; D may be TRBD2 (5 bases). Trimming removed 0 bases from V and 4 bases from J, with 11 bases in between. From germline, CDR1 is SGHRS and CDR2 YFSETQ. CDR3 size: 15 residues. CDR3 region: CASSLEASLYNEQFF. The CDR3, as DNA: TGCGCCAGCAGCTTGGAGGCTAGCTTGTACAATGAGCAGTTCTTC. The full variable domain, its missing parts supplied by reference TRBV5-1 and TRBJ2-1, is KAGVTQTPRYLIKTRGQQVTLSCSPISGHRSVSWYQQTPGQGLQFLFEYFSETQRNKGNFPGRFSGRQFSNSRSEMNVSTLELGDSALYLCASSLEASLYNEQFFGPGTRLTVL.

J is TRBJ2-5 and V is TRBV6-6, with D tentatively TRBD2 (5 bases). This CDR3 spans 13 amino acids. Germline V gives CDR1 MNHNY, CDR2 SVGAGI (reference sequence). Deletions cut 0 bases from V and 7 bases from J, with 9 bases between. CDR3 nucleotides: TGTGCCAGCAGTTACTCTCTGGCGGGGACCCAGTACTTC. Encoded protein: CASSYSLAGTQYF.

The V and J genes are TRBV30 and TRBJ2-3; no firm D call. The V and J ends lost 4 bases and 0 bases respectively, with 8 bases between them. CDR1 and CDR2 (germline): GTSNPN, SVGIG (reference sequence). This CDR3 is built from 13 residues. CDR3 region: CAWNIGSTDTQYF. The CDR3 bases are TGTGCCTGGAATATTGGCAGCACAGATACGCAGTATTTT.

CDR3 sequence: CAITERGGDEQFF. The CDR3 bases are TGTGCCATCACCGAAAGGGGGGGGGATGAGCAGTTCTTC. This chain connects TRBV10-3 to TRBJ2-1, with D tentatively TRBD2 (7 bases). The CDR3 has 13 residues. Germline CDR1 ENHRY, CDR2 SYGVKD. V was pared by 7 bases and J by 8 bases, with 15 bases between.

The chain is built from TRBV30 and TRBJ2-7; 11 nucleotides line up with TRBD2. The junction had 8 bases not matched to a gene; V was cut back by 3 bases and J by 4 bases. CDR1 and CDR2 (germline): GTSNPN, SVGIG (reference sequence). CDR3 length equals 15 residues. CDR3 region: CAWSASLAGVYEQYF. In nucleotides, the CDR3 is TGTGCCTGGAGCGCGTCACTAGCGGGAGTGTACGAGCAGTACTTC.

The rearrangement uses TRBV7-2 and TRBJ1-2; 8 nucleotides line up with TRBD1. CDR3 size: 16 residues. The V and J ends lost 2 bases and 0 bases, in that order; junction bases with no gene match: 5. CDR1 is SGHTA, CDR2 FQGNSA, per germline. This CDR3 reads CASSLSAGGSNYGYTF. The CDR3 nucleotides are TGTGCCAGCAGCTTAAGTGCAGGGGGCTCTAACTATGGCTACACCTTC.